One sample yielded the 23 T cell receptor beta chains listed below, sequenced in a study of blood T cell repertoires in COVID-19 (dated by TCRdb to the early 2020s). Library generation was performed with the immunoSEQ multiplex PCR assay. As stored in TCRdb, this immuneACCESS dataset retains in-frame rearrangements with V and J assigned. A fraction of the clones does not appear; measured against another copy, unresolved V genes explain less than half of the discrepancy, and the remainder lacks a known reason. This sample gives tens of thousands of clones in total; 70% to 90% of them show up just once. The ten largest account for roughly 1.6% of the sample. The sequenced sample was peripheral blood. All receptors derive from a man aged 55-75 years with acute or convalescent COVID-19.

The table lists this clone with a count of one. The V call is TRBV5-4, the J call TRBJ2-3; D may be TRBD2 (5 bases). The CDR3 sequence is 15 residues long. The V gene lost 1 base and the J gene lost 5 bases, with 14 bases spanning the gap. Looked up from germline, CDR1 is SGHNT and CDR2 is YYREEE (reference sequence). For the CDR3, the DNA is TGTGCCAGCAGCTTGTTGGGTGAAAGCGGAGATACGCAGTATTTT. Translated, it gives CASSLLGESGDTQYF.

V gene TRBV5-1 combines with J gene TRBJ2-5; D is possibly TRBD1 (6 bases). Germline V gene sequence: CDR1 SGHRS, CDR2 YFSETQ. Trimming cost V 4 bases and J 2 bases, with 12 bases left between them. The CDR3 consists of 14 residues. CDR3 bases: TGCGCCAGCAGCCTTAGGACAGTTCAAGAGACCCAGTACTTC. The encoded protein is CASSLRTVQETQYF.

This clone has just a few counts. The genes are TRBV5-1 and TRBJ1-5; D unclear. CDR3 length: 14 residues. Trimming removed 9 bases at V and 1 base at J, with 14 bases between. Germline V gives CDR1 SGHRS, CDR2 YFSETQ. The CDR3 is CATRWTASNQPQHF. The CDR3 bases are TGCGCCACCCGATGGACTGCCAGCAATCAGCCCCAGCATTTT.

The chain has TRBV9 and TRBJ2-7; D is ambiguous. Germline loops: CDR1 SGDLS, CDR2 YYNGEE. The CDR3 spans 12 residues. V was cut by 4 bases and J by 6 bases, with 11 bases left in between. CDR3 DNA sequence: TGTGCCAGCAGCCGCCTTACTGGCGAGCAGTACTTC. This translates into CASSRLTGEQYF.

The rearrangement uses TRBV29-1 and TRBJ2-2, with D tentatively TRBD1 (5 bases). Trimming pared 3 bases from V and 5 bases from J, leaving 10 bases between. From germline, CDR1 is SQVTM and CDR2 ANQGSEA. This CDR3 is built from 13 residues. CDR3 loop: CSVDQGRTGELFF. CDR3 sequence (DNA): TGCAGCGTTGATCAGGGTCGGACCGGGGAGCTGTTTTTT.

The rearrangement joins TRBV3-1 (or the pseudogene TRBV3-2) to TRBJ2-1, with D maybe TRBD2 (6 bases). CDR1 and CDR2 from the germline V gene are LGHDT and YNNKEL (reference sequence). The CDR3 is 14 amino acids. Trimming removed 4 bases from V and 0 bases from J, with 7 bases in between. CDR3 in amino acids: CASSLGLSYNEQFF. CDR3 in DNA: TGTGCCAGCAGCCTGGGACTCTCCTACAATGAGCAGTTCTTC.

V and J are TRBV19 and TRBJ1-3; maybe TRBD1 (6 bases). The V and J ends lost 3 bases and 0 bases respectively, with 15 bases between them. There are 17 residues in the CDR3. Looked up from germline, CDR1 is LNHDA and CDR2 is SQIVND (reference sequence). CDR3: CASSMRTAKNSGNTIYF. The CDR3 region has the DNA TGTGCCAGTAGTATGCGGACAGCCAAAAACTCTGGAAACACCATATATTTT. The variable domain in full, with the rest retrieved from reference TRBV19 and TRBJ1-3, is DGGITQSPKYLFRKEGQNVTLSCEQNLNHDAMYWYRQDPGQGLRLIYYSQIVNDFQKGDIAEGYSVSREKKESFPLTVTSAQKNPTAFYLCASSMRTAKNSGNTIYFGEGSWLTVV.

This clone was recorded once. The chain has TRBV18 and TRBJ2-1, with 8 bases that match TRBD2. Germline loops: CDR1 KGHSH, CDR2 LQKENI. This CDR3 spans 17 amino acids. V gave up 1 base and J gave up 9 bases; unmatched junction bases: 14. CDR3 coding DNA: TGTGCCAGCTCACCACTCTCGATAGCGGGGTTCCGAAGTGAGCAGTTCTTC. Protein: CASSPLSIAGFRSEQFF.

The chain employs TRBV10-3 and TRBJ1-5, with D tentatively TRBD1 (5 bases). Trimming shortened V by 10 bases and J by 1 base, and 8 bases separated the two germline ends. The germline CDR1 and CDR2 sequences are ENHRY and SYGVKD. The CDR3 runs to 12 residues. The CDR3 DNA sequence: TGTGCCAGCCAGGGCAGCAATCAGCCCCAGCATTTT. It specifies CASQGSNQPQHF.

This chain connects TRBV5-1 to TRBJ2-1; D not certain. The CDR3 contains 14 residues. CDR1 is SGHRS and CDR2 is YFSETQ in the germline V gene. V gave up 1 base and J gave up 6 bases, with 11 bases separating them. The CDR3 protein is CASSLYQASNEQFF. CDR3 nucleotides: TGCGCCAGCAGCTTGTACCAGGCGAGCAATGAGCAGTTCTTC. The variable domain in full, completed from reference TRBV5-1 and TRBJ2-1, reads KAGVTQTPRYLIKTRGQQVTLSCSPISGHRSVSWYQQTPGQGLQFLFEYFSETQRNKGNFPGRFSGRQFSNSRSEMNVSTLELGDSALYLCASSLYQASNEQFFGPGTRLTVL.

This clone has just a few counts. V gene TRBV27 combines with J gene TRBJ1-2; D is undetermined. Trimming took 3 bases from V and 2 from J, leaving 7 bases between them. The CDR3 loop spans 13 amino acids. CDR1 MNHEY and CDR2 SMNVEV come from the germline V gene (reference sequence). CDR3 DNA: TGTGCCAGCAGTTTTACGGGAAACTATGGCTACACCTTC. Translated: CASSFTGNYGYTF.

The chain combines TRBV7-9 with TRBJ1-1; weak D call: TRBD1 (6 bases). The germline V gene encodes CDR1 SEHNR and CDR2 FQNEAQ (reference sequence). V lost 5 bases and J lost 4, with 17 bases in between. The CDR3 has 15 residues. CDR3 amino acids: CASSARTGIGTEAFF. CDR3 coding DNA: TGTGCCAGCAGCGCCCGAACAGGGATTGGCACTGAAGCTTTCTTT. Combining the CDR3 with reference TRBV7-9 and TRBJ1-1 gives the whole variable domain DTGVSQNPRHKITKRGQNVTFRCDPISEHNRLYWYRQTLGQGPEFLTYFQNEAQLEKSRLLSDRFSAERPKGSFSTLEIQRTEQGDSAMYLCASSARTGIGTEAFFGQGTRLTVV.

This clone was counted a single time. The rearrangement uses TRBV2 and TRBJ2-3, with 7 bases matching TRBD1. CDR1 is SNHLY and CDR2 is FYNNEI in the germline V gene. V was clipped by 8 bases and J by 2 bases; unmatched bases: 4. The CDR3 contains 13 residues. CDR3 loop: CASVGQVTDTQYF. CDR3 coding DNA: TGTGCCAGCGTCGGACAGGTCACAGATACGCAGTATTTT.

The chain combines TRBV5-8 with TRBJ1-5, with a weak D call TRBD1 (6 bases). There are 14 residues in the CDR3. V was clipped by 6 bases and J by 6 bases, with 16 bases between them. The V gene's germline CDR1 is SGHTS and CDR2 YDEGEE. The CDR3 bases are TGTGCCAGCACCCAGTGGCAGGGGAGTCAGCCCCAGCATTTT. This gives the protein CASTQWQGSQPQHF.

This rearrangement joins TRBV6-6 to TRBJ1-5; D is perhaps TRBD1 (6 bases). Germline V gene lookup returns CDR1 MNHNY and CDR2 SVGAGI (reference sequence). V lost 4 bases and J lost 6, with 13 bases in between. The CDR3 is made up of 14 amino acids. The CDR3 DNA is TGTGCCAGCAGTTCAACTGACAGGTCTCAGCCCCAGCATTTT. Encoded protein: CASSSTDRSQPQHF.

J is TRBJ1-1 and V is TRBV14, with 10 bases identical to TRBD1. This CDR3 is 15 amino acids long. With 1 base clipped from V and 12 bases from J, the junction kept 11 bases outside the gene matches. Germline-derived CDR1 and CDR2 are SGHDN and FVKESK. The DNA for the CDR3 is TGTGCCAGCAGCCAAGTAGCGACAGGGGGCTTAGGGACTTTCTTT. Residues: CASSQVATGGLGTFF.

Comments on this clone: In the same sample, other DNA sequences code for this CDR3. The chain employs TRBV7-9 and TRBJ1-5, with TRBD1 matching over 9 bases. Germline values: CDR1 SEHNR, CDR2 FQNEAQ (reference sequence). The CDR3 loop spans 14 amino acids. V trimming: 5 bases; J trimming: 4 bases; junction bases outside the gene matches: 3. The CDR3 loop reads CASSLGTGNQPQHF. In nucleotides, the CDR3 is TGTGCCAGCAGCCTTGGGACAGGGAATCAGCCCCAGCATTTT.

CDR3 sequence (DNA): TGTGCCAGCAGTGGAGCAGCGAAGATATCTAACACCGGGGAGCTGTTTTTT. It translates to CASSGAAKISNTGELFF. The J gene is TRBJ2-2, the V gene TRBV2; D not resolved. The CDR3 extends over 17 amino acids. Trimming removed 4 bases at V and 2 bases at J, with 17 bases between. Germline V gene sequence: CDR1 SNHLY, CDR2 FYNNEI.

This chain connects TRBV11-2 to TRBJ1-2, with TRBD1 matching 7 bases. The V gene's germline CDR1 is SGHAT and CDR2 FQNNGV. This CDR3 has 12 amino acids. V shed 4 bases and J 9 bases; nucleotides not matched to a gene: 5. CDR3 coding DNA: TGTGCCAGCAGCTGGGGACAGTTAAGCTACACCTTC. It encodes CASSWGQLSYTF.

The chain links TRBV19 to TRBJ1-2; D remains ambiguous. From germline, CDR1 is LNHDA and CDR2 SQIVND (reference sequence). The CDR3 covers 13 residues. The ends were cut back, 3 bases at V and 4 bases at J, with 9 bases in the middle. CDR3: CASSMRSPYGYTF. The CDR3 DNA reads as TGTGCCAGTAGTATGAGGAGTCCCTATGGCTACACCTTC. Filled out from reference TRBV19 and TRBJ1-2, the complete variable domain reads DGGITQSPKYLFRKEGQNVTLSCEQNLNHDAMYWYRQDPGQGLRLIYYSQIVNDFQKGDIAEGYSVSREKKESFPLTVTSAQKNPTAFYLCASSMRSPYGYTFGSGTRLTVV.

The chain joins TRBV7-9 to TRBJ2-3; D uncertain. The CDR3 has 11 residues. V lost 4 bases to trimming and J lost 7 bases, with 6 bases between them. From germline, CDR1 is SEHNR and CDR2 FQNEAQ (reference sequence). Written as DNA, the CDR3 is TGTGCCAGCAGCTCCCAAAATACGCAGTATTTT. Protein sequence: CASSSQNTQYF.

The gene calls are TRBV19 and TRBJ2-6, with unresolved D. This CDR3 spans 15 amino acids. V lost 9 bases and J lost 2, with 14 bases in between. Germline V gene sequence: CDR1 LNHDA, CDR2 SQIVND (reference sequence). The CDR3 spells CASAPSMPGANVLTF. The CDR3 region has the DNA TGTGCCAGCGCCCCCTCTATGCCTGGGGCCAACGTCCTGACTTTC.

The chain is built from TRBV18 and TRBJ1-1; weak D call: TRBD1 (6 bases). The CDR3 is 15 residues long. Germline CDR1 is KGHSH and CDR2 is LQKENI. Trimming left V 6 bases short and J 3 bases short, with 17 bases between. CDR3: CASSDKQGYYTEAFF. The CDR3 DNA follows: TGTGCCAGCTCCGATAAACAGGGATATTACACTGAAGCTTTCTTT.